These 6 T cell receptor beta chains were sequenced from one sample in a study of cytotoxic CD8 clonotypes in ibrutinib-treated CLL. The assay was immunoSEQ multiplex PCR, and TCRdb's table has in-frame clones only and misses some. Of around 310,000 clones in the sample, almost 80% were seen once. The source material was PBMCs, sampled before ibrutinib treatment. These receptors all come from a human donor with chronic lymphocytic leukemia.

The chain recombines TRBV15 with TRBJ2-7, with 11 bases aligning to TRBD2. The CDR3 extends over 15 amino acids. Looked up from germline, CDR1 is LNHNV and CDR2 is YYDKDF (reference sequence). Unmatched junction bases numbered 7, after V lost 6 bases and J lost 3 bases. This CDR3 reads CATSSWTSGLYEQYF. The CDR3 coding sequence is TGTGCCACCAGTTCCTGGACTAGCGGGCTCTACGAGCAGTACTTC.

V and J are TRBV29-1 and TRBJ2-7; 7 bases are a match to TRBD1. This CDR3 is built from 12 residues. Germline values: CDR1 SQVTM, CDR2 ANQGSEA. Here the CDR3 reads CRTPDRAYEQYF. CDR3 nucleotides: TGCAGGACACCTGACAGGGCCTACGAGCAGTACTTC.

J is TRBJ2-5 and V is TRBV15, with 9 bases aligning to TRBD1. J lost 0 bases, V lost 1 base, and 9 bases had no gene match. This CDR3 has 18 residues. Germline CDR1 and CDR2: LNHNV and YYDKDF (reference sequence). CDR3 region: CATSRVGYRGPYQETQYF. CDR3 sequence (DNA): TGTGCCACCAGCAGAGTCGGTTACAGGGGGCCGTACCAAGAGACCCAGTACTTC. The full variable domain, in which reference TRBV15 and TRBJ2-5 provide the parts outside the CDR3, is DAMVIQNPRYQVTQFGKPVTLSCSQTLNHNVMYWYQQKSSQAPKLLFHYYDKDFNNEADTPDNFQSRRPNTSFCFLDIRSPGLGDTAMYLCATSRVGYRGPYQETQYFGPGTRLLVL.

The chain employs TRBV9 and TRBJ2-3, with D perhaps given as TRBD1 or TRBD2 (6 bases each). The CDR3 runs 15 residues. The V and J ends lost 2 bases and 0 bases respectively, with 10 bases between them. CDR1 and CDR2 (germline): SGDLS, YYNGEE. The CDR3: CASSVSGASTDTQYF. CDR3 DNA sequence: TGTGCCAGCAGCGTGTCGGGGGCTAGCACAGATACGCAGTATTTT.

V is TRBV7-9 and J is TRBJ2-2, with D maybe TRBD1 (6 bases). Trimming left V 3 bases short and J 0 bases short, with 8 bases between. This CDR3 comprises 15 residues. Germline-derived CDR1 and CDR2 are SEHNR and FQNEAQ (reference sequence). The CDR3 loop reads CASSLGHANTGELFF. CDR3 coding DNA: TGTGCCAGCAGCTTGGGACACGCGAACACCGGGGAGCTGTTTTTT.

A few counts support this clone. The chain combines TRBV6-5 with TRBJ2-7; the D is unclear. The CDR3 has 13 residues. Germline V gene data show CDR1 as MNHEY and CDR2 as SVGAGI. V dropped 2 bases and J dropped 5 bases, with 10 bases sitting between them. The CDR3 DNA sequence: TGTGCCAGCAGTTACGGCTCCCAAAACGAGCAGTACTTC. This gives the protein CASSYGSQNEQYF.